This paragraph covers one T cell receptor beta chain sequence. The record originates from a study of Ad26.COV2.S vaccination and SARS-CoV-2 variants. At the level of the study: Donor got 5x10^10 or 1x10^11 viral particles of Ad26.COV2.S.

The CDR3 extends over 17 amino acids. The V gene's germline CDR1 is MGHRA and CDR2 YSYEKL. The ends were cut back, 0 bases at V and 0 bases at J, with 12 bases in the middle. Only in-frame clones appear in the TCRdb table, and some are missing; sequencing was by immunoSEQ multiplex PCR. Of fewer than 500,000 clones listed, 90% are singletons. Sample treatment: around 19 received Ad26.COV2.S at low or high dose, single or two shots; about 5 received placebo; per-sample allocation not given. Sampling took place 63 days after the first vaccine or placebo injection. An Ad26 vector carrying the Wuhan-strain SARS-CoV-2 spike served as the vaccine.

This sequence was found in a person aged 18-65 years who received the Ad26.COV2.S COVID-19 vaccine or a placebo. V is TRBV4-1 and J is TRBJ2-1; TRBD2 might be the D (5 bases). The sequenced sample was peripheral blood, obtained in a trial of Ad26.COV2.S vaccine versus placebo. The CDR3 DNA reads TGCGCCAGCAGCCAAGAGCCCCGGGATGCCTCCTACAATGAGCAGTTCTTC. Its translation: CASSQEPRDASYNEQFF.